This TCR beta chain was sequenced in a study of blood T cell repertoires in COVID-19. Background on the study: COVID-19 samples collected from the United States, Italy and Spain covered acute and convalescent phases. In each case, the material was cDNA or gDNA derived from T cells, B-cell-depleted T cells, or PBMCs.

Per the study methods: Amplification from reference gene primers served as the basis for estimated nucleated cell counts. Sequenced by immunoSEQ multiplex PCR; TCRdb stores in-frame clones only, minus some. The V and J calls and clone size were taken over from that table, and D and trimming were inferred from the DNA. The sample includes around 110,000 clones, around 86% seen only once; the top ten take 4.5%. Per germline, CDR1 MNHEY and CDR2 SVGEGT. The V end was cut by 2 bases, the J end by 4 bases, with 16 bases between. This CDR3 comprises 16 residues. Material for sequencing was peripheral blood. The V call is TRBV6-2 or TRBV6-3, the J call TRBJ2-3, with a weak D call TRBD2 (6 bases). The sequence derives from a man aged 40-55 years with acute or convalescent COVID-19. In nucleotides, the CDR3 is TGTGCCAGCAGTTACCCGGGACTCTCTCGATCAGATACGCAGTATTTT. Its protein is CASSYPGLSRSDTQYF.